This TCR beta chain comes out of a study of blood T cell repertoires in COVID-19. Recovered status applied to Cohort 3 donors who had two consecutive negative PCRs. It also applied to those with clearance or with symptom resolution. Per the authors' pipeline: Nucleated cell number was recorded as an estimate derived from reference gene primer amplification. The repertoire was sequenced with immunoSEQ multiplex PCR; TCRdb's copy has only in-frame clones and lacks some. Clone size and V and J calls were adopted from that table, with D and trimming inferred from the DNA. This table has under 200,000 clones, roughly 90% appearing once. Only a few counts were recorded for this clone. The CDR3 runs to 15 residues. V shed 1 base, J shed 4 bases, and the junction held 1 base outside the gene matches. Germline CDR1 is MDHEN and CDR2 is SYDVKM.

The origin of this receptor is a woman aged 18-35 years who had recovered from COVID-19. The sample comprised PBMCs or T cells enriched from blood (not recorded which). The chain is built from TRBV28 and TRBJ2-1; TRBD2 agrees at 10 bases. CDR3 loop: CASSLYSGRYNEQFF. The DNA of the CDR3 is TGTGCCAGCAGTTTATATAGCGGGAGGTACAATGAGCAGTTCTTC.